Below are 17 T cell receptor beta chains sequenced from a single sample in a study of blood T cell repertoires in COVID-19. Sequenced by immunoSEQ multiplex PCR; TCRdb stores in-frame clones only, minus some. This sample yields 200,000 to 250,000 clones, of which 80% to 85% are seen a single time; 15% to 20% belongs to the top ten. Material for sequencing was peripheral blood. Receptors originate from an elderly woman with active or convalescent COVID-19.

The chain carries TRBV18 and TRBJ2-7; D may be TRBD1 (6 bases). V was trimmed by 3 bases and J by 6 bases, leaving 15 bases between them. Germline loops: CDR1 KGHSH, CDR2 LQKENI. This CDR3 contains 14 residues. As DNA, the CDR3 is TGTGCCAGCTCACCCGCCGGACAGCGGATCGAGCAGTACTTC. This encodes CASSPAGQRIEQYF.

This clone has a handful of counts. The CDR3 here is CASSLGQGSYGYTF. The CDR3 region has the DNA TGTGCCAGCAGCTTAGGCCAGGGGAGCTATGGCTACACCTTC. V usage is TRBV11-1 and J usage is TRBJ1-2; possible D gene TRBD1, 6 bases. Germline V CDR1 and CDR2: SGHAT, FQDESV (reference sequence). The CDR3 totals 14 residues. Trimming cost V 1 base and J 4 bases, with 10 bases left between them. The full variable domain, with the rest looked up from reference TRBV11-1 and TRBJ1-2, is EAEVAQSPRYKITEKSQAVAFWCDPISGHATLYWYRQILGQGPELLVQFQDESVVDDSQLPKDRFSAERLKGVDSTLKIQPAELGDSAMYLCASSLGQGSYGYTFGSGTRLTVV.

The chain has TRBV19 and TRBJ2-2, with TRBD1 matching 10 bases. Germline values: CDR1 LNHDA, CDR2 SQIVND (reference sequence). With 5 bases clipped from V and 6 bases from J, the junction kept 6 bases outside the gene matches. This CDR3 contains 15 residues. CDR3 coding DNA: TGTGCCAGTAGTCCGGGACAGGGGTGGGCCGGGGAGCTGTTTTTT. Translating it yields CASSPGQGWAGELFF.

The count of this clone is one. V gene TRBV6-5 combines with J gene TRBJ2-5; 10 bases fit TRBD2. The CDR3 extends over 16 amino acids. Germline V gene lookup returns CDR1 MNHEY and CDR2 SVGAGI. V trimming: 0 bases; J trimming: 2 bases; junction bases outside the gene matches: 3. CDR3 protein: CASSYSGTSDQETQYF. The CDR3 DNA reads as TGTGCCAGCAGTTACTCTGGGACTAGCGATCAAGAGACCCAGTACTTC.

V usage is TRBV4-3 and J usage is TRBJ2-3; 7 positions agree with TRBD1. Trimming removed 0 bases from V and 6 bases from J; junction bases left unmatched: 3. Germline CDR1 and CDR2: LGHNA and YSLEER. This CDR3 is 14 amino acids long. The CDR3 sequence is CASSQEPQGDTQYF. The CDR3 DNA reads TGCGCCAGCAGCCAAGAGCCACAGGGGGATACGCAGTATTTT.

This clone showed up just a few times. This chain uses TRBV27 with TRBJ1-1; 9 bases line up with TRBD1. Germline CDR1 MNHEY, CDR2 SMNVEV (reference sequence). J lost 10 bases, V lost 0 bases, and 9 bases had no gene match. The CDR3 loop spans 15 amino acids. CDR3 loop: CASSLSPGTGSTAFF. Here the CDR3 DNA reads TGTGCCAGCAGTTTATCTCCCGGGACAGGGTCAACAGCTTTCTTT.

The table lists this clone with a count of one. This sequence joins TRBV2 and TRBJ2-7; perhaps TRBD2 as D (6 bases). Germline V gene data show CDR1 as SNHLY and CDR2 as FYNNEI. Trimming removed 7 bases at V and 7 bases at J, with 23 bases between. The CDR3 has 15 amino acids. This CDR3 reads CASTTTVGGAGEQYF. The CDR3, as DNA: TGTGCCAGCACCACGACAGTTGGCGGGGCGGGGGAGCAGTACTTC.

The rearrangement joins TRBV29-1 to TRBJ2-5; 7 nucleotides align to TRBD1. Germline V gene lookup returns CDR1 SQVTM and CDR2 ANQGSEA. Losses at the gene ends were 3 bases for V and 4 bases for J; bases not matched to a gene: 5. This CDR3 spans 13 amino acids. The DNA for the CDR3 is TGCAGCGTTGATGGGGGACAGAGAGAGACCCAGTACTTC. Translation: CSVDGGQRETQYF.

This clone has just one count. V and J are TRBV6-5 and TRBJ1-2, with 7 bases fitting TRBD1. With V trimmed by 9 bases and J by 4 bases, 8 bases remained unmatched. The CDR3 sequence is 13 residues long. Germline loops: CDR1 MNHEY, CDR2 SVGAGI. The CDR3 reads CASSTGQTYGYTF. CDR3 DNA: TGTGCCAGTTCCACGGGACAGACCTATGGCTACACCTTC.

This chain joins TRBV6-2 or TRBV6-3 and TRBJ2-3; 10 bases agree with TRBD2. The CDR3 is 16 amino acids. J gave up 4 bases and V 1 base, and 5 bases lay outside the gene matches. CDR1 is MNHEY, CDR2 SVGEGT, per germline. As DNA, the CDR3 is TGTGCCAGCAGTTACTTACTAGCGGGGCTCGCAGATACGCAGTATTTT. This gives the protein CASSYLLAGLADTQYF.

This chain links TRBV4-3 with TRBJ1-2; D is possibly TRBD1 (6 bases). CDR1 is LGHNA, CDR2 YSLEER, per germline. The germline V and J ends were trimmed by 2 bases and 0 bases, with 13 bases remaining between them. CDR3 length: 16 amino acids. The CDR3 region is CASSQPGQAANYGYTF. The CDR3 nucleotides read TGCGCCAGCAGCCAACCGGGACAAGCCGCTAACTATGGCTACACCTTC.

The chain links TRBV28 to TRBJ2-7; TRBD1 might be the D (5 bases). Germline lookup yields CDR1 MDHEN and CDR2 SYDVKM. V was trimmed by 2 bases and J by 0 bases, leaving 17 bases between them. The length of the CDR3 is 17 residues. CDR3 in DNA: TGTGCCAGCAGTTTAATTAGCAGGGCATTGAGCTCCTACGAGCAGTACTTC. It yields the protein CASSLISRALSSYEQYF. Using reference TRBV28 and TRBJ2-7 for the parts outside the CDR3, the full variable domain is DVKVTQSSRYLVKRTGEKVFLECVQDMDHENMFWYRQDPGLGLRLIYFSYDVKMKEKGDIPEGYSVSREKKERFSLILESASTNQTSMYLCASSLISRALSSYEQYFGPGTRLTVT.

The chain carries TRBV6-5 and TRBJ1-1, with a possible D match to TRBD1 (6 bases). The CDR3 is 15 amino acids. Germline lookup yields CDR1 MNHEY and CDR2 SVGAGI. Trimming removed 3 bases at V and 4 bases at J, with 15 bases between. In nucleotides, the CDR3 is TGTGCCAGCAGTTATCAACAGGGATTGGCCACTGAAGCTTTCTTT. Protein product: CASSYQQGLATEAFF.

The table lists this clone with a few counts. The chain has TRBV7-6 and TRBJ1-3; a possible D gene is TRBD1 (5 bases). The length of the CDR3 is 16 residues. V lost 2 bases and J lost 0, with 11 bases in between. The germline V gene encodes CDR1 SGHVS and CDR2 FNYEAQ. The CDR3 coding sequence is TGTGCCAGCAGCTTACGCCAGGGTGCCTCTGGAAACACCATATATTTT. It encodes CASSLRQGASGNTIYF. The full variable domain, with the rest looked up from reference TRBV7-6 and TRBJ1-3, is GAGVSQSPRYKVTKRGQDVALRCDPISGHVSLYWYRQALGQGPEFLTYFNYEAQQDKSGLPNDRFSAERPEGSISTLTIQRTEQRDSAMYRCASSLRQGASGNTIYFGEGSWLTVV.

The J gene is TRBJ1-3, the V gene TRBV7-2; 10 bases agree with TRBD1. V dropped 10 bases and J dropped 4; count of bases not matched to a gene: 4. Germline CDR1 reads SGHTA; CDR2 reads FQGNSA. The CDR3 length is 13 residues. In DNA form, the CDR3 reads TGTGCCACGGGGACAGGGGTAGGAAACACCATATATTTT. Translating it yields CATGTGVGNTIYF.

Concerning this clone: Other DNA sequences in the same sample also yield this CDR3. The rearrangement joins TRBV7-2 to TRBJ2-3; TRBD1 matches at 7 bases. The V gene's germline CDR1 is SGHTA and CDR2 FQGNSA. The CDR3 runs to 16 residues. The trim removed 1 base at V and 3 bases at J, leaving 7 bases unmatched. The CDR3, as DNA: TGTGCCAGCAGCTTAGTATTGGCAGGGGGAACAGATACGCAGTATTTT. Translating gives CASSLVLAGGTDTQYF.

The V gene is TRBV18, the J gene TRBJ2-7, with 8 bases lining up with TRBD1. V shed 5 bases, J shed 5 bases, and the junction held 11 bases outside the gene matches. The germline gives CDR1 KGHSH, CDR2 LQKENI. The CDR3 has 15 residues. CDR3 coding DNA: TGTGCCAGCTCATACTTAGACAGGGGAAGGAACGAGCAGTACTTC. It encodes CASSYLDRGRNEQYF.